The 32 T cell receptor beta chains in this list originate from one sample, sequenced in a study of response to subunit inactivated influenza vaccine. TCRdb passed the RT-PCR reads through MiXCR, listing each CDR3 protein once. The sample has about 180,000 distinct CDR3 sequences; about a tenth are singletons. The specimen comprised non-naive T cells sorted from PBMCs, sampled on the day of vaccination. The receptors come from a man aged 45-65 years who received an inactivated influenza vaccine.

This clonotype was observed at least ten times. The chain carries TRBV12-3 or TRBV12-4 and TRBJ2-3; no definite D call. The CDR3 length is 16 residues. The ends were cut back, 5 bases at V and 0 bases at J, with 15 bases in the middle. CDR3 in DNA: TGTGCCAGCAGTCCCCCCGGGCGATCTAGCACAGATACGCAGTATTTT. Its protein is CASSPPGRSSTDTQYF.

This clonotype was seen a few times. This sequence joins TRBV7-6 and TRBJ2-7; tentative D call: TRBD1 (6 bases). Germline V gene data show CDR1 as SGHVS and CDR2 as FNYEAQ. V lost 8 bases and J 5 bases, leaving 16 bases between the germline ends. CDR3 size: 13 residues. The CDR3 DNA reads as TGTGCCAGCGGTAACGTTGAGGGGGACGAGCAGTACTTC. Translating gives CASGNVEGDEQYF.

The genes are TRBV7-2 and TRBJ2-3; 11 nucleotides line up with TRBD2. CDR1 and CDR2 (germline): SGHTA, FQGNSA. This CDR3 comprises 16 residues. Unmatched junction bases numbered 4, after V lost 5 bases and J lost 0 bases. In DNA, the CDR3 is TGTGCCAGCAGCACCCGACTAGCGGGAAGCACAGATACGCAGTATTTT. This encodes CASSTRLAGSTDTQYF.

The table lists this clonotype with a few counts. The V and J genes are TRBV6-2 or TRBV6-3 and TRBJ1-5; 8 nucleotides agree with TRBD1. The V gene end was trimmed by 4 bases and the J gene end by 7 bases; junction bases not matched to a gene: 9. This CDR3 contains 15 residues. Germline CDR1 is MNHEY and CDR2 is SVGEGT. The CDR3 sequence is CASSFNTGGGQPQHF. In DNA form, the CDR3 reads TGTGCCAGCAGTTTCAACACAGGGGGTGGACAGCCCCAGCATTTT.

This clonotype has just a few counts. The rearrangement joins TRBV12-3 or TRBV12-4 to TRBJ2-7; D ambiguous. The CDR3 is made up of 12 amino acids. Trimming took off 5 bases at V and 2 bases at J, with 7 bases between the two ends. The CDR3 sequence: CASSNLPYEQYF. The CDR3 nucleotides read TGTGCCAGCAGTAATCTCCCCTACGAGCAGTACTTC.

This clonotype was seen a handful of times. V and J are TRBV20-1 and TRBJ2-2; D gene unclear. The germline V gene encodes CDR1 DFQATT and CDR2 SNEGSKA (reference sequence). Trimming left V 2 bases short and J 5 bases short, with 12 bases between. There are 14 residues in the CDR3. This CDR3 reads CSARPGYGTGELFF. The CDR3 DNA sequence: TGCAGTGCTAGACCCGGATATGGGACCGGGGAGCTGTTTTTT.

The chain has TRBV5-1 and TRBJ2-6; D might be TRBD1 or TRBD2, each matching 5 bases. CDR3 size: 15 residues. Germline lookup yields CDR1 SGHRS and CDR2 YFSETQ. Trimming shortened V by 4 bases and J by 2 bases, and 10 bases separated the two germline ends. CDR3 sequence: CASSIEGPGANVLTF. Written as DNA, the CDR3 is TGCGCCAGCAGCATCGAGGGACCTGGGGCCAACGTCCTGACTTTC. Variable domain in full (rest from reference TRBV5-1 and TRBJ2-6): KAGVTQTPRYLIKTRGQQVTLSCSPISGHRSVSWYQQTPGQGLQFLFEYFSETQRNKGNFPGRFSGRQFSNSRSEMNVSTLELGDSALYLCASSIEGPGANVLTFGAGSRLTVL.

This clonotype was counted only a few times. V and J are TRBV13 and TRBJ2-7, with 8 bases that match TRBD2. The length of the CDR3 is 15 residues. In germline, CDR1 is PRHDT, CDR2 FYEKMQ (reference sequence). Trimming at V came to 7 bases and at J to 3 bases, leaving 11 bases not matched to a gene. In DNA form, the CDR3 reads TGTGCCAGCACCCTACGGGGGGGAGCCAACTACGAGCAGTACTTC. Its protein product is CASTLRGGANYEQYF.

This clonotype was counted ten times or more. CDR3 sequence: CATSRGQQGKEQFF. DNA for the CDR3: TGTGCCACCAGCAGGGGTCAACAGGGAAAGGAGCAGTTCTTC. This chain links TRBV15 with TRBJ2-1; the D gene is possibly TRBD1 (6 bases). Trimming took off 3 bases at V and 10 bases at J, with 16 bases between the two ends. CDR1 is LNHNV, CDR2 YYDKDF, per germline (reference sequence). The CDR3 is 14 residues long.

This clonotype was seen only a few times. This chain uses TRBV5-5 with TRBJ2-5, with a weak D call TRBD2 (6 bases). The CDR3 consists of 13 residues. The ends were cut back, 2 bases at V and 5 bases at J, with 10 bases in the middle. Germline V CDR1 and CDR2: SGHKS, YYEKEE (reference sequence). CDR3 region: CASSFGSGETQYF. The CDR3 DNA reads TGTGCCAGCAGCTTCGGGAGCGGGGAGACCCAGTACTTC.

This clonotype was picked up a small number of times. The chain employs TRBV5-1 and TRBJ2-1; 7 bases map to TRBD1. Germline CDR1 and CDR2: SGHRS and YFSETQ. This CDR3 spans 15 amino acids. V gave up 3 bases and J gave up 4 bases; unmatched junction bases: 7. The CDR3 DNA reads TGCGCCAGCAGCTCGCGACAGGGAAGATACAATGAGCAGTTCTTC. It codes for CASSSRQGRYNEQFF.

The chain is built from TRBV6-1 and TRBJ2-7; no reliable D call. The CDR3 totals 15 residues. The V end was cut by 6 bases, the J end by 0 bases, with 15 bases between. CDR1 and CDR2 (germline): MNHNS, SASEGT. CDR3 sequence (DNA): TGTGCCAGCAGCCACCAAGGTGACATCTCCTACGAGCAGTACTTC. Protein product: CASSHQGDISYEQYF.

This clonotype was counted ten times or more. The gene calls are TRBV7-6 and TRBJ2-5; the match to TRBD2 covers 10 bases. Germline CDR1 is SGHVS and CDR2 is FNYEAQ. J gave up 4 bases and V 1 base, and 6 bases lay outside the gene matches. The CDR3 is 16 amino acids. CDR3 in DNA: TGTGCCAGCAGCTTAGAAGTCCTAGCGGGAGTAGAGACCCAGTACTTC. Its protein product is CASSLEVLAGVETQYF. Full variable domain (missing parts from reference TRBV7-6 and TRBJ2-5): GAGVSQSPRYKVTKRGQDVALRCDPISGHVSLYWYRQALGQGPEFLTYFNYEAQQDKSGLPNDRFSAERPEGSISTLTIQRTEQRDSAMYRCASSLEVLAGVETQYFGPGTRLLVL.

This clonotype was counted a few times. The chain is built from TRBV24-1 and TRBJ2-3; the match to TRBD2 covers 10 bases. Per germline, CDR1 KGHDR and CDR2 SFDVKD. The CDR3 sequence is 17 residues long. The junction had 6 bases not matched to a gene; V was cut back by 2 bases and J by 2 bases. The CDR3 region is CATSDSRTSGYTDTQYF. CDR3 nucleotide sequence: TGTGCCACCAGTGATTCACGGACTAGCGGATACACAGATACGCAGTATTTT.

This clonotype was seen ten or more times. V and J are TRBV12-3 or TRBV12-4 and TRBJ1-5; TRBD1 is a possible D gene (5 bases). The CDR3 totals 14 residues. Trimming removed 4 bases from V and 3 bases from J, with 10 bases in between. This chain's CDR3 is CASSYRDLNQPQHF. The DNA for the CDR3 is TGTGCCAGCAGTTACCGGGACCTCAATCAGCCCCAGCATTTT.

The V and J genes are TRBV9 and TRBJ2-3, with TRBD1 matching over 7 bases. The CDR3 covers 15 residues. Germline CDR1 is SGDLS and CDR2 is YYNGEE. Trimming at V came to 4 bases and at J to 1 base, leaving 6 bases not matched to a gene. In DNA, the CDR3 is TGTGCCAGCAGCTTAAGACAGGGTGGCACAGATACGCAGTATTTT. Amino acids: CASSLRQGGTDTQYF.

There are many counts of this clonotype. This chain links TRBV20-1 with TRBJ2-3; D is undetermined. The CDR3 spans 15 residues. Germline V gene data show CDR1 as DFQATT and CDR2 as SNEGSKA (reference sequence). V lost 6 bases, J lost 2 bases, and 18 bases lay in between. The CDR3 DNA sequence: TGCAGTGCCCGAACCGGGTCGACCTTCACAGATACGCAGTATTTT. Protein sequence: CSARTGSTFTDTQYF.

This clonotype appeared a few times. The chain uses TRBV3-1 and TRBJ2-2; TRBD2 matches 9 bases. The CDR3 totals 20 residues. Germline loops: CDR1 LGHDT, CDR2 YNNKEL (reference sequence). J lost 3 bases, V lost 4 bases, and 18 bases had no gene match. The CDR3 DNA reads as TGTGCCAGCAGCCTGTACTTCTCGGCTAGCGGGAAGACGGACACCGGGGAGCTGTTTTTT. It codes for CASSLYFSASGKTDTGELFF.

In its sample, this clonotype was seen once. The CDR3, as DNA: TGTGCCAGCAGCACAACCCTTGGGGAAACAGGCACAGATACGCAGTATTTT. Translated, it gives CASSTTLGETGTDTQYF. The chain combines TRBV11-2 with TRBJ2-3; D is ambiguous. Per the germline V gene, CDR1 is SGHAT and CDR2 is FQNNGV. The CDR3 contains 17 residues. Trimming removed 5 bases from V and 1 base from J, with 19 bases in between.

The rearrangement links TRBV4-2 to TRBJ2-5; D may match TRBD1 or TRBD2 (6 bases each). Germline V lookup: CDR1 LGHNA, CDR2 YNFKEQ. V was cut by 1 base and J by 4 bases, with 22 bases left in between. There are 18 residues in the CDR3. CDR3 nucleotides: TGTGCCAGCAGCCAAGGGGTGGGCAGGGGAGGAGGTGGAGAGACCCAGTACTTC. It encodes CASSQGVGRGGGGETQYF.

This clonotype occurred many times. The chain combines TRBV30 with TRBJ2-7; the D gene is possibly TRBD1 (5 bases). The ends were cut back, 2 bases at V and 3 bases at J, with 11 bases in the middle. Per the germline V gene, CDR1 is GTSNPN and CDR2 is SVGIG (reference sequence). The CDR3 covers 13 residues. The CDR3 region has the DNA TGTGCCTGGAGTCTTACAGGAGTCTACGAGCAGTACTTC. It encodes CAWSLTGVYEQYF. The full variable domain, in which reference TRBV30 and TRBJ2-7 provide the parts outside the CDR3, is SQTIHQWPATLVQPVGSPLSLECTVEGTSNPNLYWYRQAAGRGLQLLFYSVGIGQISSEVPQNLSASRPQDRQFILSSKKLLLSDSGFYLCAWSLTGVYEQYFGPGTRLTVT.

For this clonotype: Relative to the germline gene, one junction end is altered; a read error may explain this. V and J are TRBV7-9 and TRBJ2-1; TRBD2 matches 9 bases. Looked up from germline, CDR1 is SEHNR and CDR2 is FQNEAQ (reference sequence). The CDR3 contains 13 residues. CDR3 amino acids: CASSLSGRSELFF. For the CDR3, the DNA is TGTGCCAGCAGCTTGAGCGGGAGGAGTGAGCTGTTCTTC.

V is TRBV28 and J is TRBJ1-5, with no clear D. Germline V gene data show CDR1 as MDHEN and CDR2 as SYDVKM. This CDR3 spans 16 amino acids. The V gene lost 3 bases and the J gene lost 4 bases, with 16 bases spanning the gap. The CDR3 nucleotides are TGTGCCAGCAGTTTGGTAGGCCAGCCGAGGAATCAGCCCCAGCATTTT. Encoded protein: CASSLVGQPRNQPQHF.

This clonotype was counted only a few times. The chain couples TRBV6-5 to TRBJ2-7; 8 bases fit TRBD1. The CDR3 totals 15 residues. Germline lookup yields CDR1 MNHEY and CDR2 SVGAGI. V lost 2 bases, J lost 4 bases, and 7 bases stayed unmatched. This CDR3 reads CASSYRGQGVYEQYF. CDR3 nucleotide sequence: TGTGCCAGCAGTTACCGCGGACAGGGCGTGTACGAGCAGTACTTC.

This clonotype was seen more than once but under ten times. The V gene is TRBV10-3, the J gene TRBJ1-6; 7 bases align to TRBD1. The V and J ends lost 11 bases and 5 bases, in that order; junction bases with no gene match: 6. This CDR3 is 13 amino acids long. CDR1 is ENHRY, CDR2 SYGVKD, per germline. The CDR3 region has the DNA TGTGCCTCCTGGGGGACAGATAATTCACCCCTCCACTTT. Translation: CASWGTDNSPLHF.

The chain carries TRBV25-1 and TRBJ2-1; TRBD1 matches at 8 bases. Germline V CDR1 and CDR2: MGHDK, SYGVNS. Germline trimming cut 9 bases from V and 10 bases from J; bases unmatched to any gene: 5. The CDR3 extends over 11 amino acids. CDR3 loop: CASDRGGEQFF. The CDR3 bases are TGTGCCAGTGACAGGGGCGGGGAGCAGTTCTTC.

The chain is built from TRBV4-3 and TRBJ2-3, with 10 bases fitting TRBD2. The CDR3 spans 16 residues. Germline values: CDR1 LGHNA, CDR2 YSLEER. With 0 bases clipped from V and 4 bases from J, the junction kept 4 bases outside the gene matches. This CDR3 is CASSQDGLAGADTQYF. The DNA for the CDR3 is TGCGCCAGCAGCCAAGATGGTCTAGCGGGAGCAGATACGCAGTATTTT.

This clonotype was found a few times. This sequence joins TRBV4-3 and TRBJ2-7, with no clear D. CDR1 is LGHNA and CDR2 is YSLEER in the germline V gene. CDR3 length: 15 amino acids. The V end was cut by 0 bases, the J end by 0 bases, with 9 bases between. This chain's CDR3 is CASSQEDVSSYEQYF. In DNA, the CDR3 is TGCGCCAGCAGCCAAGAGGACGTAAGCTCCTACGAGCAGTACTTC.

This clonotype was counted a few times. The V gene is TRBV7-2, the J gene TRBJ1-5, with 10 bases aligning to TRBD1. Losses at the gene ends were 5 bases for V and 4 bases for J; bases not matched to a gene: 2. Germline V gives CDR1 SGHTA, CDR2 FQGNSA. This CDR3 spans 14 amino acids. The CDR3 spells CASSRDRGNQPQHF. The CDR3 coding sequence is TGTGCCAGCAGCCGGGACAGGGGAAATCAGCCCCAGCATTTT.

The table lists this clonotype with many counts. V usage is TRBV12-3 or TRBV12-4 and J usage is TRBJ2-1, with D possibly being TRBD1 (7 bases). Trimming stripped 6 bases from V and 4 bases from J, with 16 bases between. CDR3 length: 15 residues. The CDR3 sequence is CASSRGGTAYNEQFF. The DNA for the CDR3 is TGTGCCAGCAGCCGTGGAGGGACAGCGTACAATGAGCAGTTCTTC.

This chain connects TRBV5-8 to TRBJ2-3, with TRBD1 as a possible D gene (5 bases). CDR3 length: 15 amino acids. Per germline, CDR1 SGHTS and CDR2 YDEGEE. Trimming took off 5 bases at V and 3 bases at J, with 16 bases between the two ends. The CDR3 loop reads CASRPTPGLTDTQYF. CDR3 sequence (DNA): TGTGCCAGCAGACCTACTCCAGGGTTGACAGATACGCAGTATTTT.

The rearrangement links TRBV10-3 to TRBJ2-1; no clear D gene. CDR1 ENHRY and CDR2 SYGVKD come from the germline V gene. This CDR3 comprises 12 residues. V was pared by 2 bases and J by 10 bases, with 9 bases between. CDR3 nucleotide sequence: TGTGCCATCAGTGAGCCGCCGATAGAGCAGTTCTTC. Its translation is CAISEPPIEQFF.